This is a list of T cell receptor beta chains from one sample in a study of blood T cell repertoires in COVID-19. The assay was immunoSEQ multiplex PCR, and TCRdb's table has in-frame clones only and misses some. Of about 76,000 clones listed, around 88% were seen once; the top ten hold under 9.5%. Sequencing input: peripheral blood. These receptors all stem from a man younger than 45 with acute or convalescent COVID-19. The conserved cysteine and the conserved F or W are not part of the CDR3 here. The order of the fields is V gene, CDR3 protein.

TRBV7-9,ASSLKGETQY
TRBV4-1,ASSQGIAGGPDEQF
TRBV18,ASSPGTEYSPLH
TRBV29-1,SVGVAASTDTQY
TRBV2,ASSALLDRAEKLF
TRBV5-1,ASTSGLAGGAGETQY
TRBV3-1/TRBV3-2,AAGAGTDTQY
TRBV5-1,ASKGEGTYEQY
TRBV2,ASREEVKPQH
TRBV10-3,AIREEGAYSEKLF
TRBV4-1,ASREVAGVTGELF
TRBV11-2,ASSPRVRNEQF
TRBV5-5,ASGLGGRINYGYT
TRBV6-5,ASTFWDRGRETQY
TRBV2,ASSARGHQANEQF
TRBV13,ASSPTGLPANVLT
TRBV28,ASSLGSGENQPQH
TRBV28,ASSLRGNPTYEQY
TRBV12-3/TRBV12-4,ASRVQSGTEAF
TRBV15,ATSSDREYQPQH
TRBV30,AWSENPGDEQY
TRBV7-2,ASSLPQGKQETQY
TRBV2,ASSAPGTGGRQPQH
TRBV7-2,ASSLEPGLGEKLF
TRBV3-1/TRBV3-2,ASSYIAGGPGNEQF
TRBV6-5,ASSYPTSGKVNEQF
TRBV19,ASSPGGVAMNTEAF
TRBV6-6,ASRETGDEQF
TRBV30,AWSERGSQPQH
TRBV10-2,ASRKPGGSYNEQF
TRBV19,ASSSGGRQTQY
TRBV6-6,ASSRDISGGTQY
TRBV15,ATSRANQPQH
TRBV7-2,ASSLGWREQY
TRBV4-1,ASSQVSWAWETQY
TRBV19,ASSIRADTQY
TRBV11-2,ASSQTPGTEAF
TRBV7-2,ASSIPPGQINTEAF
TRBV24-1,ATSGSLLDTQY
TRBV2,ASSMDRVNSPLH
TRBV5-6,ASSLLGQGAYEQY
TRBV19,ASSEEPPYEQY
TRBV5-4,ASSSGTSGRTVNTGELF
TRBV10-3,AISVTGRGRQETQY
TRBV6-4,ASSERDRERCEQY
TRBV12-3/TRBV12-4,ASSSGVGREQY
TRBV7-3,ASSLGGTNNEQF
TRBV10-2,ASSERSGRAGPGELF
TRBV4-1,ASSQYSNSGNTIY
TRBV6-6,ASSRDRPRGDTGELF
TRBV27,ASRRLPGLVDSEQF
TRBV7-8,ASSPRGAGVGTGELF
TRBV6-5,ASTGTQTSPLH
TRBV2,ASSEIAGGYGVGEQY
TRBV28,ASSFSGQGGQPQH